A single sample gave rise to the 32 T cell receptor beta chains below, sequenced in a study of beta chain features in type 1 diabetes. Reverse transcribing all isolated RNA meant expressed TCRB transcripts were sequenced. Generated by immunoSEQ multiplex PCR, the TCRdb table keeps only in-frame clones and is missing some. The repertoire consists of around 170,000 clones, with about 9.1% occurring once and the leading ten covering about 2.1%. Sequencing was done on a sample of central memory CD4+ T cells from blood. The origin of the receptors is a woman between 18 and 30 years old in good health.

The table lists this clone with a few counts. V is TRBV7-9 and J is TRBJ2-1; D not certain. V lost 1 base, J lost 8 bases, and 9 bases lay in between. In germline, CDR1 is SEHNR, CDR2 FQNEAQ (reference sequence). The CDR3 runs 13 residues. The CDR3 loop reads CASSLERLHEQFF. For the CDR3, the DNA is TGTGCCAGCAGCTTAGAGCGACTCCATGAGCAGTTCTTC.

The chain carries TRBV2 and TRBJ1-2; D is possibly TRBD1 (5 bases). The V and J ends lost 6 bases and 4 bases respectively, with 15 bases between them. Looked up from germline, CDR1 is SNHLY and CDR2 is FYNNEI. The CDR3 loop spans 14 amino acids. CDR3: CASRTGDSGYGYTF. CDR3 in DNA: TGTGCCAGCAGAACAGGTGATTCGGGCTATGGCTACACCTTC.

This clone was counted only a few times. The chain combines TRBV5-1 with TRBJ2-3; 8 nucleotides agree with TRBD2. The V gene end was trimmed by 4 bases and the J gene end by 5 bases; junction bases not matched to a gene: 12. The CDR3 is 16 amino acids. Germline CDR1 and CDR2: SGHRS and YFSETQ. For the CDR3, the DNA is TGCGCCAGCAGCGGACAAGCGGGGGTTTCGCTAGATACGCAGTATTTT. Its protein product is CASSGQAGVSLDTQYF.

In its sample, this clone was seen a few times. This chain links TRBV6-5 with TRBJ1-2; TRBD1 matches 7 bases. CDR3 length: 13 residues. CDR1 MNHEY and CDR2 SVGAGI come from the germline V gene. Trimming removed 2 bases from V and 8 bases from J; junction bases left unmatched: 5. CDR3 in DNA: TGTGCCAGCAGTTACGACAGGGTAGGCGGCTACACCTTC. This encodes CASSYDRVGGYTF.

This clone came up a few times. The rearrangement uses TRBV30 and TRBJ1-2; D is unresolved. CDR1 is GTSNPN and CDR2 is SVGIG in the germline V gene (reference sequence). The CDR3 spans 11 residues. Trimming took 3 bases from V and 9 from J, leaving 11 bases between them. This CDR3 reads CAWRRVESYTF. The CDR3 bases are TGTGCCTGGAGGAGGGTGGAGAGCTACACCTTC.

A few counts support this clone. V gene TRBV25-1 combines with J gene TRBJ1-1; 7 nucleotides align to TRBD1. Germline lookup yields CDR1 MGHDK and CDR2 SYGVNS. The CDR3 has 13 amino acids. Unmatched junction bases numbered 1, after V lost 6 bases and J lost 0 bases. The CDR3 is CASRDRLNTEAFF. The CDR3 nucleotides are TGTGCCAGCAGGGACAGGTTGAACACTGAAGCTTTCTTT.

This clone was observed many times. The chain combines TRBV30 with TRBJ2-3; 12 bases agree with TRBD2. After removal of 7 bases from V and 2 bases from J, the junction contained 7 bases not matched to a gene. Germline V gene data show CDR1 as GTSNPN and CDR2 as SVGIG (reference sequence). The CDR3 runs 15 residues. This CDR3 is CASFRLAGDTDTQYF. For the CDR3, the DNA is TGTGCCTCCTTTCGACTAGCGGGAGACACAGATACGCAGTATTTT.

This clone was detected many times. The V and J genes are TRBV7-2 and TRBJ2-3; D is ambiguous. CDR3 length equals 14 residues. Trimming took 0 bases from V and 2 from J, leaving 6 bases between them. Germline CDR1 and CDR2: SGHTA and FQGNSA. CDR3 sequence (DNA): TGTGCCAGCAGCTTAGCGACTTTCACAGATACGCAGTATTTT. Protein sequence: CASSLATFTDTQYF.

The table lists this clone with many counts. The rearrangement uses TRBV9 and TRBJ2-5; TRBD1 agrees at 7 bases. The CDR3 contains 15 residues. Germline lookup yields CDR1 SGDLS and CDR2 YYNGEE. Trimming cost V 3 bases and J 2 bases; bases outside gene matches: 7. The CDR3 here is CASSGPGTAQETQYF. For the CDR3, the DNA is TGTGCCAGCAGCGGCCCCGGGACAGCGCAAGAGACCCAGTACTTC.

This clone was seen more than once but under ten times. The genes are TRBV2 and TRBJ1-2; 9 bases are a match to TRBD1. The germline gives CDR1 SNHLY, CDR2 FYNNEI. Trimming removed 6 bases from V and 12 bases from J; junction bases left unmatched: 11. This CDR3 region has 13 residues. CDR3: CASSPLVDRGNTF. The CDR3 region has the DNA TGTGCCAGCAGCCCCCTCGTTGACAGGGGGAACACCTTC.

This clone has just a few counts. V and J are TRBV25-1 and TRBJ1-1; 11 bases align to TRBD1. The trim removed 3 bases at V and 10 bases at J, leaving 7 bases unmatched. This CDR3 spans 14 amino acids. Germline V CDR1 and CDR2: MGHDK, SYGVNS. CDR3 protein: CASSDRDRGVAAFF. CDR3 DNA sequence: TGTGCCAGCAGTGACAGGGACAGGGGGGTGGCAGCTTTCTTT.

This rearrangement joins TRBV4-2 to TRBJ2-1, with 10 bases matching TRBD2. Trimming at V came to 0 bases and at J to 6 bases, leaving 5 bases not matched to a gene. The CDR3 covers 16 residues. Germline V CDR1 and CDR2: LGHNA, YNFKEQ. The CDR3 loop reads CASSQEGLAGVNEQFF. Written as DNA, the CDR3 is TGTGCCAGCAGCCAAGAAGGGCTAGCGGGAGTCAATGAGCAGTTCTTC.

This clone was seen a few times. The chain joins TRBV10-3 to TRBJ2-3; 8 bases align to TRBD2. Germline V gene sequence: CDR1 ENHRY, CDR2 SYGVKD. V shed 2 bases, J shed 0 bases, and the junction held 16 bases outside the gene matches. The CDR3 is made up of 20 amino acids. The chain's CDR3 is CAISEDGGGTSASSTDTQYF. The DNA for the CDR3 is TGTGCCATCAGTGAGGACGGGGGGGGAACATCCGCCTCTAGCACAGATACGCAGTATTTT.

The chain uses TRBV2 and TRBJ2-3, with D uncertain. Germline CDR1 is SNHLY and CDR2 is FYNNEI. CDR3 length: 14 amino acids. V lost 6 bases, J lost 0 bases, and 10 bases lay in between. CDR3 region: CASRVLESTDTQYF. CDR3 bases: TGTGCCAGCAGAGTATTGGAGAGCACAGATACGCAGTATTTT. The complete variable domain, with remaining parts taken from reference TRBV2 and TRBJ2-3, reads EPEVTQTPSHQVTQMGQEVILRCVPISNHLYFYWYRQILGQKVEFLVSFYNNEISEKSEIFDDQFSVERPDGSNFTLKIRSTKLEDSAMYFCASRVLESTDTQYFGPGTRLTVL.

A few counts support this clone. The rearrangement links TRBV6-5 to TRBJ2-1; 9 positions agree with TRBD2. The CDR3 is 15 residues long. Germline V gives CDR1 MNHEY, CDR2 SVGAGI. Germline trimming cut 5 bases from V and 5 bases from J; bases unmatched to any gene: 7. The CDR3 is CASSPAAGGNNEQFF. CDR3 DNA: TGTGCCAGCAGTCCAGCGGCGGGGGGGAACAATGAGCAGTTCTTC.

In this sample, this clone turned up a few times. This sequence joins TRBV6-1 and TRBJ2-7; 10 bases align to TRBD1. The J segment lost 2 bases and the V segment lost 6 bases, leaving 7 bases of the junction unmatched. Per germline, CDR1 MNHNS and CDR2 SASEGT. This CDR3 is 15 amino acids long. DNA of the CDR3: TGTGCCAGCAGGACCGGACAGGGGGAGGCCTACGAGCAGTACTTC. Protein: CASRTGQGEAYEQYF.

This clone showed up just a few times. This CDR3 reads CASSVGQGGDEQFF. DNA of the CDR3: TGCGCCAGCAGCGTGGGACAGGGGGGCGATGAGCAGTTCTTC. The chain joins TRBV5-1 to TRBJ2-1, with TRBD1 identical over 11 bases. Per germline, CDR1 SGHRS and CDR2 YFSETQ. The V gene end was trimmed by 4 bases and the J gene end by 8 bases; junction bases not matched to a gene: 5. The CDR3 spans 14 residues.

The chain is built from TRBV10-2 and TRBJ2-7; D may be TRBD1 (6 bases). The CDR3 extends over 14 amino acids. The germline gives CDR1 WSHSY, CDR2 SAAADI. V lost 3 bases to trimming and J lost 6 bases, with 15 bases between them. The CDR3: CASSETWGPREQYF. The CDR3 nucleotides are TGCGCCAGCAGTGAAACATGGGGGCCCCGCGAGCAGTACTTC.

The table lists this clone with a few counts. This chain joins TRBV23-1 and TRBJ2-7; 12 bases agree with TRBD1. TRBV23-1 is an open reading frame whose function is uncertain. The CDR3 consists of 17 residues. The junction had 11 bases not matched to a gene; V was cut back by 4 bases and J by 4 bases. The CDR3 reads CASSRFNRDRGLYEQYF. DNA of the CDR3: TGCGCCAGCAGTCGGTTCAACCGGGACAGGGGGCTATACGAGCAGTACTTC.

The table lists this clone with a few counts. The genes are TRBV14 and TRBJ2-2; the match to TRBD2 covers 10 bases. The germline gives CDR1 SGHDN, CDR2 FVKESK. J lost 7 bases, V lost 3 bases, and 2 bases had no gene match. The CDR3 contains 14 residues. Written as DNA, the CDR3 is TGTGCCAGCAGCCAGGGACTAGCGATCGGGGAGCTGTTTTTT. Its protein is CASSQGLAIGELFF.

This clone has only a few counts. V gene TRBV18 combines with J gene TRBJ2-3; 9 bases fit TRBD2. Unmatched junction bases numbered 1, after V lost 0 bases and J lost 6 bases. Germline CDR1 reads KGHSH; CDR2 reads LQKENI. The CDR3 has 14 amino acids. The CDR3 protein is CASSPPSGGDTQYF. CDR3 coding DNA: TGTGCCAGCTCACCACCTAGCGGGGGCGATACGCAGTATTTT.

This chain links TRBV15 with TRBJ2-2; 7 bases match TRBD1. Germline loops: CDR1 LNHNV, CDR2 YYDKDF (reference sequence). V lost 2 bases, J lost 0 bases, and 6 bases stayed unmatched. This CDR3 has 17 residues. The chain's CDR3 is CATSRPMGQTNTGELFF. The CDR3, as DNA: TGTGCCACCAGCAGACCTATGGGACAGACGAACACCGGGGAGCTGTTTTTT.

A few counts support this clone. The chain couples TRBV19 to TRBJ2-7, with 8 bases that match TRBD2. Trimming at V came to 3 bases and at J to 4 bases, leaving 8 bases not matched to a gene. Germline V CDR1 and CDR2: LNHDA, SQIVND (reference sequence). CDR3 length: 15 amino acids. The CDR3, as DNA: TGTGCCAGTAGTATGGAGCGGGAGTACGGATACGAGCAGTACTTC. It yields the protein CASSMEREYGYEQYF. The variable domain in full, completed from reference TRBV19 and TRBJ2-7, reads DGGITQSPKYLFRKEGQNVTLSCEQNLNHDAMYWYRQDPGQGLRLIYYSQIVNDFQKGDIAEGYSVSREKKESFPLTVTSAQKNPTAFYLCASSMEREYGYEQYFGPGTRLTVT.

This clone was detected only a few times. This chain connects TRBV4-2 to TRBJ2-7, with 9 positions matching TRBD2. The CDR3 is 14 amino acids. Germline-derived CDR1 and CDR2 are LGHNA and YNFKEQ. Trimming took 4 bases from V and 6 from J; bases not matched to a gene: 7. CDR3 residues: CASSRAGGKGEQYF. The DNA of the CDR3 is TGTGCCAGCAGCCGGGCGGGGGGGAAGGGCGAGCAGTACTTC.

This clone was seen many times. J is TRBJ1-2 and V is TRBV11-2, with a possible D match to TRBD1 (6 bases). Germline V gene data show CDR1 as SGHAT and CDR2 as FQNNGV. Trimming shortened V by 3 bases and J by 8 bases, and 16 bases separated the two germline ends. This CDR3 is 14 amino acids long. CDR3 sequence: CASSFEGQSGGYTF. The CDR3 nucleotides read TGTGCCAGCAGCTTCGAAGGACAGTCGGGGGGCTACACCTTC.

The chain is built from TRBV9 and TRBJ2-3; D unclear. The CDR3 spans 14 residues. CDR1 and CDR2 (germline): SGDLS, YYNGEE. V lost 0 bases to trimming and J lost 7 bases, with 12 bases between them. The CDR3 nucleotides read TGTGCCAGCAGCGTAGAACCCGGAGTGAATACGCAGTATTTT. It encodes CASSVEPGVNTQYF.

This clone was detected only a few times. The chain has TRBV6-5 and TRBJ1-5; tentatively, D is TRBD1 (5 bases). Trimming shortened V by 6 bases and J by 7 bases, and 13 bases separated the two germline ends. The V gene's germline CDR1 is MNHEY and CDR2 SVGAGI. The CDR3 consists of 13 residues. CDR3 loop: CASRAGFGQPQHF. CDR3 nucleotide sequence: TGTGCCAGCAGAGCAGGGTTTGGGCAGCCCCAGCATTTT.

This clone turned up a few times. An end of the junction does not agree with germline; a read error may underlie this. The chain employs TRBV7-2 and TRBJ1-2; D is perhaps TRBD1 (5 bases). Germline CDR1 and CDR2: SGHTA and FQGNSA. This CDR3 contains 13 residues. This CDR3 is CASNLDSNYGYTF. The CDR3 nucleotides read TGTGCCAGCAACTTAGACAGCAACTATGGCTACACCTTC.

This chain connects TRBV6-6 to TRBJ1-2; a weak D match, TRBD1 (5 bases). Germline V gene data show CDR1 as MNHNY and CDR2 as SVGAGI (reference sequence). V dropped 3 bases and J dropped 4 bases, with 12 bases sitting between them. The CDR3 has 14 residues. As DNA, the CDR3 is TGTGCCAGCAGTTATCGGCTCGACAGCTATGGCTACACCTTC. Translated: CASSYRLDSYGYTF.

The chain combines TRBV25-1 with TRBJ1-1, with D hard to call. The germline CDR1 and CDR2 sequences are MGHDK and SYGVNS. The CDR3 runs 14 residues. Trimming took off 1 base at V and 3 bases at J, with 9 bases between the two ends. In nucleotides, the CDR3 is TGTGCCAGCAGTGAATTGACCCGGGACACTGAAGCTTTCTTT. Its translation is CASSELTRDTEAFF.

This clone was counted a few times. This sample also contains other DNA sequences that code for the same CDR3. The rearrangement uses TRBV7-2 and TRBJ1-1; D is unclear. V dropped 3 bases and J dropped 1 base, with 9 bases sitting between them. The CDR3 covers 14 residues. CDR1 and CDR2 from the germline V gene are SGHTA and FQGNSA. CDR3 sequence: CASSFKRGNTEAFF. The CDR3 DNA sequence: TGTGCCAGCAGCTTCAAGCGGGGGAACACTGAAGCTTTCTTT.

This clone was seen a handful of times. V gene TRBV10-3 combines with J gene TRBJ1-4, with 9 bases fitting TRBD1. The CDR3 sequence is 14 residues long. CDR1 and CDR2 from the germline V gene are ENHRY and SYGVKD. Trimming took 3 bases from V and 8 from J; bases not matched to a gene: 4. DNA of the CDR3: TGTGCCATCAGTGACGGGACAGGGAACGAAAAACTGTTTTTT. It encodes CAISDGTGNEKLFF.